This T cell receptor (delta chain) was observed in a study of gamma-delta T cells after stem cell transplantation. Germline CDR1 and CDR2: GEAIGNYY and EKD. The CDR3 runs 19 residues. TCRdb fed the RT-PCR reads to CATT. The sample has over 9,000 delta-chain clones, roughly 1.3% seen once. Details on this clone: A read error is the likely source, as a far larger clone sits one nucleotide away.

Sequenced material: gamma-delta T cells. The chain has TRDV2 and TRDJ1, with 8 positions matching TRDD3. The TCR sequence derives from a human donor. It is not recorded whose cells these are; they may come from a transplant donor. CDR3 protein: CARDTVVVTGGRSSDKLIF. CDR3 coding DNA: TGTGCCCGTGACACCGTGGTTGTGACTGGGGGCCGATCATCCGATAAACTCATCTTT.